This T cell receptor (beta chain) came from a study of early T cells in non-severe SARS-CoV-2 infection. This clonotype has at least ten counts. The CDR3 totals 13 residues. Germline assignment: CDR1 DFQATT and CDR2 SNEGSKA (reference sequence). Trimming left V 3 bases short and J 4 bases short, with 12 bases between. MiXCR, applied by TCRdb to the 5' RACE reads, yields one record per CDR3 protein. Of some 55,000 distinct CDR3 sequences listed, roughly 13% are singletons. The chain is built from TRBV20-1 and TRBJ2-5; D remains ambiguous. The receptor comes from an adult who was a healthcare worker with PCR-confirmed SARS-CoV-2 infection or an uninfected control (not recorded which). The material sequenced was whole blood. The chain's CDR3 is CSASLVLGETQYF. The CDR3 bases are TGCAGTGCTAGCCTGGTGTTGGGAGAGACCCAGTACTTC.